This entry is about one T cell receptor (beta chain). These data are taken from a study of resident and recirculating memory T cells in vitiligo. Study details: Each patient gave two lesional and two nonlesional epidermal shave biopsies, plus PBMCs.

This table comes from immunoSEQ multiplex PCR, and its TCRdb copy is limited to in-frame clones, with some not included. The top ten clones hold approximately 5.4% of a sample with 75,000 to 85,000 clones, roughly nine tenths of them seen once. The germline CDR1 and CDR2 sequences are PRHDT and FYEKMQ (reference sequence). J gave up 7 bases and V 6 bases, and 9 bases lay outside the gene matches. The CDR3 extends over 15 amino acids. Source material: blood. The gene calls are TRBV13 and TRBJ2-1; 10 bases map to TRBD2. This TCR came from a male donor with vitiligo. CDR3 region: CASRSAALAGNEQFF. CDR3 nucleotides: TGTGCCAGCAGATCAGCGGCACTAGCGGGAAATGAGCAGTTCTTC.